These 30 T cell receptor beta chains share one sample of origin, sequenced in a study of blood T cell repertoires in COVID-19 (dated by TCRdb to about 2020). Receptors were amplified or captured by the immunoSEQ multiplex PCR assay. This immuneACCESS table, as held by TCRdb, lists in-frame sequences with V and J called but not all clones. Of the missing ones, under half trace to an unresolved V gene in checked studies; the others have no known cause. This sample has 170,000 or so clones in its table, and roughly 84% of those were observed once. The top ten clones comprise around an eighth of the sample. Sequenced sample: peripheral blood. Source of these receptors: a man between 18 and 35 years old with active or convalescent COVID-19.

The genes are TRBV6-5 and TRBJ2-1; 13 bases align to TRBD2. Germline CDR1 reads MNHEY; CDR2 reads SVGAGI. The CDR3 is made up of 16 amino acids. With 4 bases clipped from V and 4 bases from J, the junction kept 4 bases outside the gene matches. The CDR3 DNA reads TGTGCCAGCAGTTTCACTAGCGGGAGGGTGTACAATGAGCAGTTCTTC. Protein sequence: CASSFTSGRVYNEQFF.

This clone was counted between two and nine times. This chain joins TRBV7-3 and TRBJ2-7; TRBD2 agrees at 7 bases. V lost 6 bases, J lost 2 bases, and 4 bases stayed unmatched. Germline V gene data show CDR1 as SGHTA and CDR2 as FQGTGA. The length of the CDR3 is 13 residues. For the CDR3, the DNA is TGTGCCAGCAGTAGAAGCGGGACCTACGAGCAGTACTTC. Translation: CASSRSGTYEQYF.

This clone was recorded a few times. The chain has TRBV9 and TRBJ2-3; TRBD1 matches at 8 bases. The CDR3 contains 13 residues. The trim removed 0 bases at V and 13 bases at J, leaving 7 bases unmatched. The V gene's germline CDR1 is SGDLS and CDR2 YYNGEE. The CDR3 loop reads CASSVDHRGSKYF. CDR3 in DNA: TGTGCCAGCAGCGTAGATCACAGGGGGTCCAAGTATTTT.

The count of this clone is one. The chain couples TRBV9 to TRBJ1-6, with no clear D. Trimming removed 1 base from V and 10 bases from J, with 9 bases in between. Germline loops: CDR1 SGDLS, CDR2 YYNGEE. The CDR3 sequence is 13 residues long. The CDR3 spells CASSVTGSSPLHF. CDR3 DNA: TGTGCCAGCAGCGTAACCGGGTCCTCACCCCTCCACTTT. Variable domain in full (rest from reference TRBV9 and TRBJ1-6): DSGVTQTPKHLITATGQRVTLRCSPRSGDLSVYWYQQSLDQGLQFLIQYYNGEERAKGNILERFSAQQFPDLHSELNLSSLELGDSALYFCASSVTGSSPLHFGNGTRLTVT.

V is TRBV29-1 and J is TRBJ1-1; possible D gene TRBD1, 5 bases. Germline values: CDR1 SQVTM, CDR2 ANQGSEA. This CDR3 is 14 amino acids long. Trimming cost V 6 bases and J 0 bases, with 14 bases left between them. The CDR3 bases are TGCAGCGTGTTCAGGGTAGCCATGAACACTGAAGCTTTCTTT. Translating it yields CSVFRVAMNTEAFF.

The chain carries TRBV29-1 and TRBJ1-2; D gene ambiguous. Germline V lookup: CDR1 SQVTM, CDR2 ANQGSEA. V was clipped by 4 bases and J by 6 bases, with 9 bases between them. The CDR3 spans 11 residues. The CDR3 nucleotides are TGCAGCGTTGGAGAGGTAGATGGCTACACCTTC. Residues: CSVGEVDGYTF.

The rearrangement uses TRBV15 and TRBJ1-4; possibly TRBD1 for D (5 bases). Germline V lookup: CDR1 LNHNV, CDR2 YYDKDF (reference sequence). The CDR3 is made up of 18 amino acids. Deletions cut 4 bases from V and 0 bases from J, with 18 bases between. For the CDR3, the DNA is TGTGCCACCAGCATCATCAGGGAGGGAGCTTCAACTAATGAAAAACTGTTTTTT. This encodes CATSIIREGASTNEKLFF.

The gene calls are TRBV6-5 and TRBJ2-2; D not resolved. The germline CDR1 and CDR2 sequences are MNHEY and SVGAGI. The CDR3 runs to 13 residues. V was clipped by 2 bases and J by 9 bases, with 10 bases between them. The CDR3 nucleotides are TGTGCCAGCAGTTACGAGGTTTTGCGGGAGCTGTTTTTT. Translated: CASSYEVLRELFF.

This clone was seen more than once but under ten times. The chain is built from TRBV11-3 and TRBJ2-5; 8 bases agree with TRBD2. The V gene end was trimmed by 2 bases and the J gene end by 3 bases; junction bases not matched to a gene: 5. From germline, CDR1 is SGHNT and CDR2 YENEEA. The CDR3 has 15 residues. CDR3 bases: TGTGCCAGCAGCTTAAATAGCGGGATAGAAGAGACCCAGTACTTC. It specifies CASSLNSGIEETQYF.

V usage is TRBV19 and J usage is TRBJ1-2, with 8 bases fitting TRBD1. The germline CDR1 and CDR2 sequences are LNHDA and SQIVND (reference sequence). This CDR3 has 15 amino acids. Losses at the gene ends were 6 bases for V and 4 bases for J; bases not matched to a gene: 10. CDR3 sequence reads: CASRDRTGRGYGYTF. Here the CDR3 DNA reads TGTGCCAGTAGAGACCGGACAGGGCGGGGCTATGGCTACACCTTC.

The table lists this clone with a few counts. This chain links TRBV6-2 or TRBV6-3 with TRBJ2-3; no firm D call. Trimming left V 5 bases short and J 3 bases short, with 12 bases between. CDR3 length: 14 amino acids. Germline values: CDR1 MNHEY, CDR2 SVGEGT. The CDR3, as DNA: TGTGCCAGCAGTAAGTTCCCGCTAACAGATACGCAGTATTTT. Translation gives CASSKFPLTDTQYF.

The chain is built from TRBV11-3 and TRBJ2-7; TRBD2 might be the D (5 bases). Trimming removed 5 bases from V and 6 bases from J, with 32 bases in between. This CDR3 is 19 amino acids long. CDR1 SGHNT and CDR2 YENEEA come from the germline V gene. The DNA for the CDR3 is TGTGCCAGCAGCCGCGTAAAGAACCCTGGACTGCCAATTGGCCGCGAGCAGTACTTC. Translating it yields CASSRVKNPGLPIGREQYF.

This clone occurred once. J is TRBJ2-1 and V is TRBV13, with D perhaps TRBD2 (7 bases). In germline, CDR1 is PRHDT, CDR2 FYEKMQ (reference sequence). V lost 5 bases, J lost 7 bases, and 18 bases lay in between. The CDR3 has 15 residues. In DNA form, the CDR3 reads TGTGCCAGCAGCCCGGCGAGGGGGGGGCTGAATGAGCAGTTCTTC. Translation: CASSPARGGLNEQFF. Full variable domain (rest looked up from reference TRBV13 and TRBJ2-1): AAGVIQSPRHLIKEKRETATLKCYPIPRHDTVYWYQQGPGQDPQFLISFYEKMQSDKGSIPDRFSAQQFSDYHSELNMSSLELGDSALYFCASSPARGGLNEQFFGPGTRLTVL.

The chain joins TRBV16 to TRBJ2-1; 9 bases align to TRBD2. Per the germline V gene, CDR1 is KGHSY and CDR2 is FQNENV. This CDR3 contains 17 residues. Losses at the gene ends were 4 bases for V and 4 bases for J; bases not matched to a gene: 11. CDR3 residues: CASSLPNSGGLYNEQFF. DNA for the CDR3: TGTGCCAGCAGCCTCCCAAATAGCGGGGGATTATACAATGAGCAGTTCTTC.

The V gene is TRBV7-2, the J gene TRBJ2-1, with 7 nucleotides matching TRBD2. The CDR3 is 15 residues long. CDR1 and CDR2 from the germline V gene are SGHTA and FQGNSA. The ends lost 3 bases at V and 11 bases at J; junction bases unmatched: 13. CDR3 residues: CASSLERRGSGQQFF. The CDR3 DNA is TGTGCCAGCAGCTTGGAGCGGCGGGGGAGCGGGCAGCAGTTCTTC.

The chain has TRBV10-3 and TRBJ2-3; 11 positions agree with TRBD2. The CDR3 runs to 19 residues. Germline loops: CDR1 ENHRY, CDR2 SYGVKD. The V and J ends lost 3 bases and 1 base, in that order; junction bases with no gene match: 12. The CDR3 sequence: CAISDRTSGQGRGTDTQYF. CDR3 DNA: TGTGCCATCAGTGATCGGACTAGCGGGCAAGGGAGGGGCACAGATACGCAGTATTTT.

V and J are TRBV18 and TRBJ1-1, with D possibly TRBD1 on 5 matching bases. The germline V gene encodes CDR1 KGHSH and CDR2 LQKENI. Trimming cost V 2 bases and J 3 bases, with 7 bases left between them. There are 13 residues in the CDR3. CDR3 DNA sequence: TGTGCCAGCTCACCAGGCAGGGACACTGAAGCTTTCTTT. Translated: CASSPGRDTEAFF.

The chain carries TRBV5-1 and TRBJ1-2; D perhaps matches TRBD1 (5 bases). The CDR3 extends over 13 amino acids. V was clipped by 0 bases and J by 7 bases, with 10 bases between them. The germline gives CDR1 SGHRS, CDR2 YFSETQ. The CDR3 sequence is CASSLAGYSGYTF. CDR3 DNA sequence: TGCGCCAGCAGCTTGGCAGGGTACAGTGGCTACACCTTC.

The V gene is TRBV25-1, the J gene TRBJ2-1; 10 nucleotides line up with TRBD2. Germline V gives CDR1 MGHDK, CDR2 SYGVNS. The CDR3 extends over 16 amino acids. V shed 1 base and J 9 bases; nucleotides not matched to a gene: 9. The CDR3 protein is CASSELGGTSEAEQFF. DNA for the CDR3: TGTGCCAGCAGTGAATTGGGGGGGACTAGCGAAGCTGAGCAGTTCTTC.

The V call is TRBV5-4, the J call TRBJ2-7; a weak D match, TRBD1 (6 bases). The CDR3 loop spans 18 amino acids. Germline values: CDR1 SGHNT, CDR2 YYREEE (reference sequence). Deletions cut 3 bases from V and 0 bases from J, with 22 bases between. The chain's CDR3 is CASSSPRNHRVHSYEQYF. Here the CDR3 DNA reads TGTGCCAGCAGCTCCCCGCGAAATCACAGGGTCCACTCCTACGAGCAGTACTTC.

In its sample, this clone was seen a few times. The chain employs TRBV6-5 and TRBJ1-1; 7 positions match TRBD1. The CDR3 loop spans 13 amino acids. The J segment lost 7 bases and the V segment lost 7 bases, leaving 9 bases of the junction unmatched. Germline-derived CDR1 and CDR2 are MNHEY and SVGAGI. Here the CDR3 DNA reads TGTGCCAGCACCCCCGGGGACAGTGGTGAAGCTTTCTTT. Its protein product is CASTPGDSGEAFF.

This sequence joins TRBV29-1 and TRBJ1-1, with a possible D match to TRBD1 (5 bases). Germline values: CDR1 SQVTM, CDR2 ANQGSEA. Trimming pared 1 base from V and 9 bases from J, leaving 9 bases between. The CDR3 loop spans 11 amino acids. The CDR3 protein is CSVEGGGKAFF. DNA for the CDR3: TGCAGCGTTGAAGGGGGGGGTAAAGCTTTCTTT.

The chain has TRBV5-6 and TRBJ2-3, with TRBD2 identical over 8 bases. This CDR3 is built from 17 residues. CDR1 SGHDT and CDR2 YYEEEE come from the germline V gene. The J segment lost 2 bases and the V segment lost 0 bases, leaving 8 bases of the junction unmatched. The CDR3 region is CASSLAGSGVVTDTQYF. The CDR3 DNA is TGTGCCAGCAGCTTGGCCGGTAGCGGGGTTGTCACAGATACGCAGTATTTT.

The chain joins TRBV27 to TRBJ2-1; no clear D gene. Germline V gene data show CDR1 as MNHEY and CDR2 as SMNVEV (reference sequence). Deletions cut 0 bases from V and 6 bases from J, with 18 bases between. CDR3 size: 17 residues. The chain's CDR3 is CASSLSTATHSANEQFF. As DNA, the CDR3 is TGTGCCAGCAGTTTATCAACAGCCACTCATTCTGCCAATGAGCAGTTCTTC.

The CDR3 bases are TGTGCCAGCAGCTTGGTGCTAGCGGGAGGCTACGAGCAGTACTTC. It is translated as CASSLVLAGGYEQYF. The V and J genes are TRBV7-2 and TRBJ2-7; 11 nucleotides line up with TRBD2. Germline CDR1 and CDR2: SGHTA and FQGNSA. The CDR3 spans 15 residues. The junction had 4 bases not matched to a gene; V was cut back by 3 bases and J by 3 bases.

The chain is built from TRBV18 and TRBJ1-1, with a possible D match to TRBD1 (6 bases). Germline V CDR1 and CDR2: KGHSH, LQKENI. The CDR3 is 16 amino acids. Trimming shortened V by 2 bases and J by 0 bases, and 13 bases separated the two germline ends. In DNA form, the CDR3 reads TGTGCCAGCTCACCAGGACAGTTTTTGATGAACACTGAAGCTTTCTTT. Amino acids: CASSPGQFLMNTEAFF.

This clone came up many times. For the CDR3, the DNA is TGTGCCAGCCGATGGCGGCTAGCGGGGGGGCTGCAAGAGACCCAGTACTTC. This gives the protein CASRWRLAGGLQETQYF. The chain joins TRBV2 to TRBJ2-5, with 12 bases that match TRBD2. Germline V lookup: CDR1 SNHLY, CDR2 FYNNEI. CDR3 length equals 17 residues. The V gene end was trimmed by 8 bases and the J gene end by 2 bases; junction bases not matched to a gene: 12.

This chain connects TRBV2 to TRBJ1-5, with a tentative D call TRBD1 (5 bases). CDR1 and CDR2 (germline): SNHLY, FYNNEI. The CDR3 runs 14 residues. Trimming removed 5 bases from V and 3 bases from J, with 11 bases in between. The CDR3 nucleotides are TGTGCCAGCAGTAGCCAGGGCGTCAATCAGCCCCAGCATTTT. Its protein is CASSSQGVNQPQHF.

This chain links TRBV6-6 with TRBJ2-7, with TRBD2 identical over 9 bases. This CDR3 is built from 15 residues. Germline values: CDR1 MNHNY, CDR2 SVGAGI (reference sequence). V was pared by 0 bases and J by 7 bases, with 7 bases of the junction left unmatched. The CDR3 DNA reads TGTGCCAGCAGTTACTCGGCTAGCGGGAAAAGAGAGCAGTACTTC. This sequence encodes CASSYSASGKREQYF.

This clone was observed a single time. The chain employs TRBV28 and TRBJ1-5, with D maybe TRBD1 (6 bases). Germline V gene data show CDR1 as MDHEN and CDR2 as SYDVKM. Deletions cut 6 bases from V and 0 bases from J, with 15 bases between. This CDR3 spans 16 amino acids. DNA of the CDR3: TGTGCCAGCAGCCGGGACAAAAATTATAGCAATCAGCCCCAGCATTTT. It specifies CASSRDKNYSNQPQHF.